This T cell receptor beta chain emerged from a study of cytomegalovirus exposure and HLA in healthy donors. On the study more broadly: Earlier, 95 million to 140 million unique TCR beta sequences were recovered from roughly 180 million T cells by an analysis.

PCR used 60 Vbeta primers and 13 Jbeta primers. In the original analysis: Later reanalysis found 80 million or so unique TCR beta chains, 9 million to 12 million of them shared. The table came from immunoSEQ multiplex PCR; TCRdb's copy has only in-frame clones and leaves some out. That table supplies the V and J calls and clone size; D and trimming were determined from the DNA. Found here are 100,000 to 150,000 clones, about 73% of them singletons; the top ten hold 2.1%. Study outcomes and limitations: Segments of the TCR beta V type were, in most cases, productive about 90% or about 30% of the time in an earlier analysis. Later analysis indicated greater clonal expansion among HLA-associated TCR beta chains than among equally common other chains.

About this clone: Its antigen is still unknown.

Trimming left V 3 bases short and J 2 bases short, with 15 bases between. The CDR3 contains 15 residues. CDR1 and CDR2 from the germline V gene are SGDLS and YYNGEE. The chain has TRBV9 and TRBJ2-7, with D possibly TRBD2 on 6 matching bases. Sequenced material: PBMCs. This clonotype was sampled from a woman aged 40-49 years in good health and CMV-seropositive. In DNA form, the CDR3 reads TGTGCCAGCAGCGCCGCCGCAGGGAGGCCCTACGAGCAGTACTTC. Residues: CASSAAAGRPYEQYF.